The 9 T cell receptor beta chains reported below all come from one sample, sequenced in a study of blood T cell repertoires in COVID-19. Clones were read by immunoSEQ multiplex PCR, and TCRdb kept only the in-frame ones, dropping some. The sample lists roughly 300,000 clones, 80% to 90% seen once, with 10% in the top ten. What was sequenced was PBMCs or T cells enriched from blood (not recorded which). These receptors all stem from a woman aged 18-35 years who had recovered from COVID-19.

The rearrangement joins TRBV5-1 to TRBJ2-3, with TRBD2 matching 14 bases. V gave up 4 bases and J gave up 0 bases; unmatched junction bases: 4. This CDR3 comprises 17 residues. Germline lookup yields CDR1 SGHRS and CDR2 YFSETQ. The CDR3 here is CASSPGTSGRSTDTQYF. CDR3 DNA: TGCGCCAGCAGCCCGGGGACTAGCGGGAGAAGCACAGATACGCAGTATTTT.

The genes are TRBV10-3 and TRBJ1-6; perhaps TRBD1 as D (5 bases). V was trimmed by 4 bases and J by 0 bases, leaving 13 bases between them. The CDR3 extends over 17 amino acids. Germline loops: CDR1 ENHRY, CDR2 SYGVKD. CDR3 bases: TGTGCCATCAGTGGACAGTCCGTGAGCTCCTATAATTCACCCCTCCACTTT. The encoded protein is CAISGQSVSSYNSPLHF.

This clone appeared a single time. J is TRBJ2-1 and V is TRBV5-5; 9 nucleotides line up with TRBD2. Trimming removed 0 bases from V and 4 bases from J; junction bases left unmatched: 14. The CDR3 has 19 residues. Looked up from germline, CDR1 is SGHKS and CDR2 is YYEKEE (reference sequence). The CDR3 spells CASSLEGGRAGGTYNEQFF. In DNA form, the CDR3 reads TGTGCCAGCAGCTTGGAGGGCGGGAGGGCCGGAGGGACATACAATGAGCAGTTCTTC.

The V call is TRBV12-3 or TRBV12-4, the J call TRBJ2-1, with 8 bases identical to TRBD1. V was pared by 5 bases and J by 9 bases, with 3 bases of the junction left unmatched. The CDR3 length is 12 residues. The chain's CDR3 is CASSPQGGEQFF. The CDR3, as DNA: TGTGCCAGCAGTCCACAGGGGGGTGAGCAGTTCTTC.

V is TRBV28 and J is TRBJ1-1; no firm D call. This CDR3 comprises 14 residues. The germline V and J ends were trimmed by 4 bases and 4 bases, with 13 bases remaining between them. Germline CDR1 is MDHEN and CDR2 is SYDVKM. CDR3 sequence reads: CASSSWQTLTEAFF. In nucleotides, the CDR3 is TGTGCCAGCAGTTCGTGGCAGACACTCACTGAAGCTTTCTTT. Together with reference TRBV28 and TRBJ1-1, the CDR3 gives the full variable domain: DVKVTQSSRYLVKRTGEKVFLECVQDMDHENMFWYRQDPGLGLRLIYFSYDVKMKEKGDIPEGYSVSREKKERFSLILESASTNQTSMYLCASSSWQTLTEAFFGQGTRLTVV.

The gene calls are TRBV23-1 and TRBJ1-5; D remains ambiguous. TRBV23-1 is an ORF; its function is uncertain. V was cut by 0 bases and J by 1 base, with 10 bases left in between. The CDR3 extends over 16 amino acids. CDR3 region: CASSQSWAWSNQPQHF. The CDR3 nucleotides are TGCGCCAGCAGTCAATCGTGGGCTTGGAGCAATCAGCCCCAGCATTTT.

This chain links TRBV28 with TRBJ2-3; tentatively, D is TRBD2 (5 bases). The CDR3 runs to 13 residues. With 8 bases removed from V and 0 bases from J, the gap between germline ends came to 9 bases. Germline CDR1 reads MDHEN; CDR2 reads SYDVKM. The CDR3 region is CASWGVSTDTQYF. The CDR3 region has the DNA TGTGCCAGCTGGGGAGTTAGCACAGATACGCAGTATTTT.

The gene calls are TRBV28 and TRBJ2-7; possible D gene TRBD2, 7 bases. V was clipped by 8 bases and J by 0 bases, with 17 bases between them. Germline V CDR1 and CDR2: MDHEN, SYDVKM. This CDR3 is built from 15 residues. CDR3 nucleotides: TGTGCCAGCTGGGGGTGGGAGGGGGGCTCCTACGAGCAGTACTTC. Translated: CASWGWEGGSYEQYF.

The CDR3 protein is CASSLTRGRGAKLYEQYF. The CDR3 DNA reads TGTGCCAGCAGCTTAACGCGGGGCCGGGGCGCGAAATTGTACGAGCAGTACTTC. The chain is built from TRBV11-2 and TRBJ2-7, with D perhaps matching TRBD2 (6 bases). Germline V lookup: CDR1 SGHAT, CDR2 FQNNGV. V gave up 2 bases and J gave up 4 bases, with 24 bases separating them. The CDR3 extends over 18 amino acids.